This T cell receptor beta chain is from a study of PD-1 blockade in classical Hodgkin lymphoma (dated by TCRdb to the early 2020s). At the level of the whole study: Nivolumab dosing was 3 mg/kg intravenously every 2 weeks, continuing until either disease progression or unacceptable toxicity. A peripheral blood immune signature of response to PD-1 blockade in classical Hodgkin lymphoma was defined using TCR beta sequencing and CyTOF. Overall study outcomes, separate from this receptor: Newly diagnosed patients were reported to have lower baseline TCR diversity than healthy donors, and relapsed/refractory patients were reported to have lower baseline TCR diversity still. Only a single clinical trial cohort was studied, and what caused the repertoire differences, possibly disease activity or prior therapy, remained undefined. Lower diversity was seen in patients whose nivolumab began less than 1 year after ASCT, and these patients were left out of later analyses so that immune reconstitution would not confound the results. Among trial patients, those achieving complete response had baseline diversity similar to that of newly diagnosed patients, while diversity was significantly lower in partial responders and progressors. CD4+ but not CD8+ TCR diversity rose significantly by C4D1 (p=0.0027 vs p=0.16), most apparent in complete responders (p=0.02).

This sample's time point label indicates: cycle 2 day 1 (C2D1) of nivolumab. Every trial patient had relapsed after autologous stem cell transplantation, and cohorts A, B and C differed in prior brentuximab vedotin exposure. The trial cohort included around 56 patients with relapsed/refractory classical Hodgkin lymphoma, and each patient had a best overall response of complete response, partial response or progressive disease. Single-agent nivolumab was administered to trial patients in the multi-cohort phase II CheckMate 205 trial. Best overall response was determined by an independent review committee according to the 2007 International Working Group response criteria. Trial PBMCs were collected immediately before nivolumab initiation (C1D1) and during therapy at cycle 2 day 1 and cycle 4 day 1. Peripheral blood was collected in 8 mL Vacutainer Cell Preparation Tubes, from which PBMCs were isolated by centrifugation and then cryopreserved.

For this clone: The clone's antigen remains unknown. No much larger clone exists at a distance of one base, and base qualities are not known.

The Qiagen DNeasy kit was used to extract genomic DNA from unsorted PBMCs and from the negatively selected CD4+ and CD8+ fractions. Amplification of TCR beta CDR3 regions was done by immunoSEQ multiplex PCR with primers that anneal to V and J segments. Amplification bias was minimized using a synthetic immune receptor repertoire, and residual bias was removed computationally after sequencing. In the paper's pipeline: Repertoire diversity was quantified as the Shannon entropy index using custom Python scripts. Unsorted, CD4+ and CD8+ repertoires were examined separately, except in combined analyses, for which CD4+ and CD8+ sequences were merged in silico. A clone was considered expanded if an increase in frequency of at least 2-fold after treatment relative to C1D1 was found, and a pseudocount of 0.5 was applied to clones undetected at baseline. Clones with 0 or 1 copy at C1D1 were defined as singleton clones, while clones with 2 or more copies were defined as non-singleton clones. Clones expanded in unsorted samples were assigned a CD4+, CD8+ or unknown annotation through matching of protein sequences in sorted samples from the same patient. Wilcoxon tests on paired samples were used to test changes in diversity from C1D1 to C4D1. What TCRdb holds here is the immuneACCESS table cut down to in-frame rearrangements. Part of the clones is not present; checked against another copy, under half of the missing clones reflect an unresolved V gene, and the others are unexplained. V and J calls and clone size are those listed in that table; D and trimming were worked out from the DNA. This sample comprises 25,000 to 35,000 clones, 60% to 80% of them detected only once. Approximately 4.3% of the sample goes to the ten largest clones.

V is clipped by 4 bases and J by 0 bases, and the sequence between their germline boundaries is 5 bases long. The germline V gene (reference sequence) provides CDR1 MNHEY and CDR2 SMNVEV. The CDR3 runs 13 amino acids, cysteine and phenylalanine included. Only the CDR3 DNA is retained, 39 bases long and in frame from the first base. Sequenced here: peripheral blood mononuclear cells (PBMCs), sampled before the second cycle of nivolumab. The chain employs TRBV27 and TRBJ2-3; the D gene remains uncertain. The source is a human donor with classical Hodgkin lymphoma. CDR3 protein: CASSSLSTDTQYF. The DNA sequence follows: TGTGCCAGCAGTTCCCTAAGCACAGATACGCAGTATTTT.